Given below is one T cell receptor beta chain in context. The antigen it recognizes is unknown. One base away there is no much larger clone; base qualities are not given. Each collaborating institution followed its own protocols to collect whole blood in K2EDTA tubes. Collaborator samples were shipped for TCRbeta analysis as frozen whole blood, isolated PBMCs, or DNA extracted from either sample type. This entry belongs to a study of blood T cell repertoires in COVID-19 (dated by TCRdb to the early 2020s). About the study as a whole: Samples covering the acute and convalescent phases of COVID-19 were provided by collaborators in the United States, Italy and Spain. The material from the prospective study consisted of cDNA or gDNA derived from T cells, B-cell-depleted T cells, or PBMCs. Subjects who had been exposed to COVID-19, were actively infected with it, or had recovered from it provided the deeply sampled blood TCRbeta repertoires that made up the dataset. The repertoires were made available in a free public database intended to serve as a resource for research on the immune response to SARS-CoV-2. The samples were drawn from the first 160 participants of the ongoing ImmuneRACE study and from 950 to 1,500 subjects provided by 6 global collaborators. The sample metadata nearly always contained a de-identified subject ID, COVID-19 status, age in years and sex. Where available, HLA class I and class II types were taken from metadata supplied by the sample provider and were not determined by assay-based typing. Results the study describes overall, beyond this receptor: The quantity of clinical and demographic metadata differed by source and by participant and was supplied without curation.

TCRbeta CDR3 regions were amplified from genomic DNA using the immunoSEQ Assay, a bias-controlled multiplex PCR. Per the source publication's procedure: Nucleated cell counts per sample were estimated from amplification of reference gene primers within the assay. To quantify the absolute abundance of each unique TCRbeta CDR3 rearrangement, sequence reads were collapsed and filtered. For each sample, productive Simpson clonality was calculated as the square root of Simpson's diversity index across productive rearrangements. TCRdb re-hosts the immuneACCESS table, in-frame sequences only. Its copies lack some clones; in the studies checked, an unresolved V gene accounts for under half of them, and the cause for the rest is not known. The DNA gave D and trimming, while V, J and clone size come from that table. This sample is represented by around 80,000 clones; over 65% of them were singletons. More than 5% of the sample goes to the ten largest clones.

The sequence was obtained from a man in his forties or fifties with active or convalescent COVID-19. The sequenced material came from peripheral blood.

The DNA sequence reads TGTGCCAGCAGTGAACTAGCGGGGGGAGGGGATACGCAGTATTTT. This encodes CASSELAGGGDTQYF. The sequence is built from TRBV2 and TRBJ2-3, with 11 middle bases fitting TRBD2. The CDR3 numbers 15 residues from cysteine through phenylalanine. The retained sequence is limited to the CDR3, 45 bases, with the frame set at the first base. Here V drops 2 bases and J drops 6 bases, and the junction holds 4 bases not matched to any gene. The germline V gene yields SNHLY for CDR1 and FYNNEI for CDR2.